This passage covers 20 T cell receptor beta chains from one sample sequenced in a study of cytomegalovirus exposure and HLA in healthy donors. PCR was performed using 60 Vbeta and 13 Jbeta primers. The data were produced by immunoSEQ multiplex PCR, yet TCRdb's version contains in-frame clones alone and is incomplete. The table shows about 100,000 clones, with around four fifths occurring only once. Sequences were obtained from PBMCs. The receptors originated from a woman aged 60 to 75 in good health and CMV-seronegative.

The V and J genes are TRBV15 and TRBJ2-3, with 7 bases identical to TRBD2. With V trimmed by 3 bases and J by 5 bases, 5 bases remained unmatched. Germline V gene data show CDR1 as LNHNV and CDR2 as YYDKDF (reference sequence). The CDR3 is made up of 14 amino acids. CDR3 bases: TGTGCCACCAGCAGTGGCGGGGGTTTAGATACGCAGTATTTT. As protein: CATSSGGGLDTQYF. Filled out from reference TRBV15 and TRBJ2-3, the complete variable domain reads DAMVIQNPRYQVTQFGKPVTLSCSQTLNHNVMYWYQQKSSQAPKLLFHYYDKDFNNEADTPDNFQSRRPNTSFCFLDIRSPGLGDTAMYLCATSSGGGLDTQYFGPGTRLTVL.

This clone was recorded a few times. The V gene is TRBV6-6, the J gene TRBJ2-7; perhaps TRBD1 as D (5 bases). Germline CDR1 is MNHNY and CDR2 is SVGAGI (reference sequence). The V end lost 2 bases, the J end lost 3 bases, and 5 bases lay between the germline ends. This CDR3 contains 12 residues. CDR3 nucleotide sequence: TGTGCCAGCAGTTACACAGGCTACGAGCAGTACTTC. It translates to CASSYTGYEQYF.

The chain has TRBV9 and TRBJ2-7; D might be TRBD2 (6 bases). The germline V and J ends were trimmed by 4 bases and 4 bases, with 12 bases remaining between them. There are 13 residues in the CDR3. Per germline, CDR1 SGDLS and CDR2 YYNGEE. The CDR3 here is CASSPRDSYEQYF. The CDR3 DNA is TGTGCCAGCAGCCCCCGGGACTCTTACGAGCAGTACTTC.

The chain employs TRBV28 and TRBJ2-3; possibly TRBD2 for D (6 bases). With 5 bases removed from V and 6 bases from J, the gap between germline ends came to 21 bases. Germline values: CDR1 MDHEN, CDR2 SYDVKM. The CDR3 runs 16 residues. The CDR3, as DNA: TGTGCCAGCAGTCCCATCCTGGCGGGGATCCACGATACGCAGTATTTT. Translating it yields CASSPILAGIHDTQYF.

The V and J genes are TRBV6-5 and TRBJ2-5; D unresolved. This CDR3 region has 15 residues. V was cut by 4 bases and J by 5 bases, with 17 bases left in between. Germline V gene sequence: CDR1 MNHEY, CDR2 SVGAGI. CDR3 in DNA: TGTGCCAGCAGTTTCCCGAGGAGCGCGGCGGAGACCCAGTACTTC. This codes for CASSFPRSAAETQYF.

The chain carries TRBV2 and TRBJ1-1; 9 bases map to TRBD1. The germline CDR1 and CDR2 sequences are SNHLY and FYNNEI. This CDR3 is built from 14 residues. The V gene end was trimmed by 4 bases and the J gene end by 4 bases; junction bases not matched to a gene: 4. The DNA for the CDR3 is TGTGCCAGCAGTGCCCGACAGGGGGGCACTGAAGCTTTCTTT. Amino acid sequence: CASSARQGGTEAFF.

The chain is built from TRBV6-5 and TRBJ1-2; D unresolved. This CDR3 has 14 amino acids. Germline V lookup: CDR1 MNHEY, CDR2 SVGAGI. V gave up 2 bases and J gave up 1 base, with 8 bases separating them. CDR3 in amino acids: CASSYATGNYGYTF. CDR3 nucleotides: TGTGCCAGCAGTTACGCCACGGGTAACTATGGCTACACCTTC.

This clone showed up just once. The J gene is TRBJ1-6, the V gene TRBV30, with D tentatively TRBD1 (5 bases). Trimming removed 0 bases at V and 4 bases at J, with 19 bases between. The CDR3 length is 18 residues. The germline CDR1 and CDR2 sequences are GTSNPN and SVGIG (reference sequence). The CDR3 DNA reads as TGTGCCTGGAGTGTATTAGGGAGGGGTAAGGGGTATAATTCACCCCTCCACTTT. Translation gives CAWSVLGRGKGYNSPLHF.

The chain links TRBV6-5 to TRBJ2-7; D perhaps matches TRBD1 (6 bases). Trimming left V 6 bases short and J 0 bases short, with 12 bases between. Germline lookup yields CDR1 MNHEY and CDR2 SVGAGI. This CDR3 has 14 residues. The CDR3 loop reads CASSLGGHSYEQYF. The CDR3 region has the DNA TGTGCCAGCAGCCTTGGGGGCCACTCCTACGAGCAGTACTTC.

This chain uses TRBV2 with TRBJ2-1; 13 bases line up with TRBD2. This CDR3 is built from 14 residues. Germline-derived CDR1 and CDR2 are SNHLY and FYNNEI. Trimming cost V 4 bases and J 8 bases; bases outside gene matches: 2. The CDR3: CASSGTSGGDEQFF. In nucleotides, the CDR3 is TGTGCCAGCAGTGGGACTAGCGGGGGCGATGAGCAGTTCTTC.

The rearrangement uses TRBV19 and TRBJ1-5, with D possibly TRBD1 on 5 matching bases. The V gene lost 5 bases and the J gene lost 4 bases, with 12 bases spanning the gap. In germline, CDR1 is LNHDA, CDR2 SQIVND (reference sequence). The CDR3 is 14 residues long. DNA for the CDR3: TGTGCCAGTAGTCCTTTGACAGAGAATCAGCCCCAGCATTTT. This translates into CASSPLTENQPQHF.

CDR3 DNA: TGCGCCAGCAGCCCCCGGACAGGGGGATACACTGAAGCTTTCTTT. This codes for CASSPRTGGYTEAFF. The rearrangement uses TRBV5-1 and TRBJ1-1, with 10 bases lining up with TRBD1. Trimming took 4 bases from V and 3 from J; bases not matched to a gene: 6. CDR1 SGHRS and CDR2 YFSETQ come from the germline V gene. CDR3 length equals 15 residues.

V is TRBV5-6 and J is TRBJ2-3; 12 positions agree with TRBD2. Germline-derived CDR1 and CDR2 are SGHDT and YYEEEE. Trimming at V came to 4 bases and at J to 2 bases, leaving 2 bases not matched to a gene. CDR3 size: 15 residues. As DNA, the CDR3 is TGTGCCAGCAGCCGGACTAGCGGGAACACAGATACGCAGTATTTT. It specifies CASSRTSGNTDTQYF.

This clone came up a few times. The chain carries TRBV5-4 and TRBJ2-3, with 8 bases aligning to TRBD2. The J segment lost 2 bases and the V segment lost 3 bases, leaving 5 bases of the junction unmatched. Germline V gene lookup returns CDR1 SGHNT and CDR2 YYREEE (reference sequence). There are 15 residues in the CDR3. For the CDR3, the DNA is TGTGCCAGCAGCTGGGCGGGGGGCCCCACAGATACGCAGTATTTT. Its protein product is CASSWAGGPTDTQYF.

J is TRBJ2-7 and V is TRBV2, with D maybe TRBD2 (5 bases). The germline gives CDR1 SNHLY, CDR2 FYNNEI. This CDR3 spans 15 amino acids. Trimming removed 1 base from V and 2 bases from J, with 12 bases in between. CDR3 bases: TGTGCCAGCAGTGAAGAGGCTAGCAGTGCCTACGAGCAGTACTTC. This sequence encodes CASSEEASSAYEQYF.

The chain is built from TRBV5-8 and TRBJ1-2, with D unresolved. Germline CDR1 SGHTS, CDR2 YDEGEE. The length of the CDR3 is 12 residues. The V gene lost 5 bases and the J gene lost 8 bases, with 13 bases spanning the gap. CDR3 nucleotide sequence: TGTGCCAGCAGGAGGCGGGGTAGCGGCTACACCTTC. Protein: CASRRRGSGYTF.

The chain carries TRBV29-1 and TRBJ2-1, with TRBD2 as a possible D gene (6 bases). Trimming cost V 6 bases and J 0 bases, with 12 bases left between them. This CDR3 has 14 residues. Germline assignment: CDR1 SQVTM and CDR2 ANQGSEA. The CDR3 is CSVPGLSSYNEQFF. In DNA, the CDR3 is TGCAGCGTCCCGGGACTGTCCTCCTACAATGAGCAGTTCTTC.

The rearrangement joins TRBV6-5 to TRBJ1-5; TRBD1 agrees at 9 bases. The CDR3 spans 14 residues. CDR1 MNHEY and CDR2 SVGAGI come from the germline V gene. V lost 7 bases, J lost 6 bases, and 7 bases stayed unmatched. The CDR3 reads CASKRDREGQPQHF. The DNA for the CDR3 is TGTGCCAGCAAAAGGGACAGGGAGGGTCAGCCCCAGCATTTT.

This chain links TRBV7-6 with TRBJ2-6; 9 bases agree with TRBD1. V lost 5 bases to trimming and J lost 8 bases; unmatched junction nucleotides: 10. The CDR3 is 16 amino acids. The germline CDR1 and CDR2 sequences are SGHVS and FNYEAQ. DNA for the CDR3: TGTGCCAGCAGCCCCCATCGACAGGGGGAGACCAACGTCCTGACTTTC. Translating it yields CASSPHRQGETNVLTF.

V is TRBV5-6 and J is TRBJ2-2; no clear D gene. The CDR3 is made up of 15 amino acids. Trimming pared 0 bases from V and 3 bases from J, leaving 9 bases between. Germline-derived CDR1 and CDR2 are SGHDT and YYEEEE. In DNA form, the CDR3 reads TGTGCCAGCAGCTTGGGGGCCTCGGACACCGGGGAGCTGTTTTTT. Translating gives CASSLGASDTGELFF.